The clone carrying this T cell receptor beta chain was counted at least ten times. Its antigen is still unknown. The record originates from a study of regulatory T cells in long-lasting Graves disease. Whole-study context: Antithyroid drugs had been taken by newly diagnosed Graves' patients for under 3 months. Study outcomes and limitations: TRBV28, TRBJ1-2 and TRBJ2-5 were segments that persistent disease favored.

The CDR3 contains 18 residues. Trimming removed 0 bases at V and 4 bases at J, with 20 bases between. Germline lookup yields CDR1 LNHDA and CDR2 SQIVND (reference sequence). Sequencing libraries for TCR beta were prepared with iRepertoire HTBI primers and Arm-PCR of CDR3 regions. As processed by the authors: Samples revealed 50 to 70 TRBV and about 15 TRBJ segments. TCRdb reprocessed the multiplex PCR reads with MiXCR, giving one entry per CDR3 protein. The V and J calls and clone size come from TCRdb's table, not from the authors' own analysis. The sample includes around 420,000 distinct CDR3 sequences, roughly 16% of them seen just once. The time point was: newly diagnosed GD, antithyroid drugs for less than 3 months. Researchers made the TCR library from RNA that was extracted from PBMCs.

Material: peripheral blood mononuclear cells (PBMCs), obtained at new diagnosis, from a patient treated with antithyroid drugs. V gene TRBV19 combines with J gene TRBJ2-3, with D possibly being TRBD2 (5 bases). This TCR was recovered from a female donor with Graves disease. CDR3 loop: CASSIEPPGGRRADTQYF. In nucleotides, the CDR3 is TGTGCCAGTAGTATAGAACCCCCTGGTGGGAGAAGAGCAGATACGCAGTATTTT.